One and the same sample provided the 25 T cell receptor beta chains below, sequenced in a study of T cells in Graves' hyperthyroidism and ophthalmopathy. There were TCR beta CDR3 regions amplified from RNA transcripts. During a first-round RT-PCR of the TCR CDR3, the HTBI primer set was used. TCRdb reprocessed the multiplex PCR reads with MiXCR, giving one entry per CDR3 protein. The sample holds roughly 380,000 distinct CDR3 sequences, approximately 14% seen once. The sequenced sample was blood. These receptors came from a woman in her sixties or seventies with Graves' hyperthyroidism.

This clonotype was seen repeatedly, ten times or more. V usage is TRBV10-3 and J usage is TRBJ2-7; 9 nucleotides align to TRBD1. The V and J ends lost 6 bases and 2 bases, in that order; junction bases with no gene match: 5. This CDR3 is built from 14 residues. Germline V CDR1 and CDR2: ENHRY, SYGVKD. The CDR3 sequence: CAISGQGSTYEQYF. CDR3 DNA: TGTGCCATCAGCGGACAGGGGAGTACCTACGAGCAGTACTTC.

This chain uses TRBV6-4 with TRBJ2-2; tentatively, D is TRBD1 (5 bases). The germline CDR1 and CDR2 sequences are MRHNA and SNTAGT. This CDR3 has 14 amino acids. Trimming shortened V by 10 bases and J by 3 bases, and 15 bases separated the two germline ends. The CDR3 here is CATGQGPDTGELFF. The CDR3 DNA reads as TGTGCCACCGGGCAGGGTCCAGACACCGGGGAGCTGTTTTTT.

This clonotype was counted at least ten times. The V and J genes are TRBV5-5 and TRBJ2-5; TRBD1 might be the D (6 bases). Germline V CDR1 and CDR2: SGHKS, YYEKEE (reference sequence). The CDR3 is made up of 13 amino acids. V dropped 4 bases and J dropped 3 bases, with 10 bases sitting between them. CDR3 DNA sequence: TGTGCCAGCAGCAACCCAGGGGAAGAGACCCAGTACTTC. This sequence encodes CASSNPGEETQYF.

The V and J genes are TRBV5-6 and TRBJ2-7; 10 nucleotides agree with TRBD2. Germline V lookup: CDR1 SGHDT, CDR2 YYEEEE. The CDR3 has 18 residues. V shed 0 bases, J shed 0 bases, and the junction held 9 bases outside the gene matches. CDR3 in DNA: TGTGCCAGCAGCTTGGGGTTTAGAGGACTAGCGGTCTCCTACGAGCAGTACTTC. Translated, it gives CASSLGFRGLAVSYEQYF.

This clonotype was seen many times. The rearrangement uses TRBV18 and TRBJ1-2; D perhaps matches TRBD1 (5 bases). This CDR3 spans 15 amino acids. CDR1 and CDR2 (germline): KGHSH, LQKENI. V was trimmed by 2 bases and J by 4 bases, leaving 14 bases between them. The DNA of the CDR3 is TGTGCCAGCTCACCAGGGGGGGACGTCAGCTATGGCTACACCTTC. Protein sequence: CASSPGGDVSYGYTF.

This clonotype has a count of ten or more. The gene calls are TRBV5-1 and TRBJ1-2, with 11 bases lining up with TRBD1. The V gene end was trimmed by 4 bases and the J gene end by 3 bases; junction bases not matched to a gene: 5. Germline V gives CDR1 SGHRS, CDR2 YFSETQ. The CDR3 consists of 15 residues. The CDR3 here is CASSVPGQGDYGYTF. In DNA form, the CDR3 reads TGCGCCAGCAGCGTACCGGGACAGGGGGACTATGGCTACACCTTC. Drawing the rest from reference TRBV5-1 and TRBJ1-2, the complete variable domain is KAGVTQTPRYLIKTRGQQVTLSCSPISGHRSVSWYQQTPGQGLQFLFEYFSETQRNKGNFPGRFSGRQFSNSRSEMNVSTLELGDSALYLCASSVPGQGDYGYTFGSGTRLTVV.

This clonotype was detected many times. The gene calls are TRBV7-3 and TRBJ2-3; 7 bases are a match to TRBD2. CDR3 size: 16 residues. Unmatched junction bases numbered 10, after V lost 5 bases and J lost 2 bases. Germline CDR1 reads SGHTA; CDR2 reads FQGTGA. The CDR3 DNA reads TGTGCCAGCAGCGAGAATAGCGGGTTATCCACAGATACGCAGTATTTT. Residues: CASSENSGLSTDTQYF.

This clonotype was picked up many times. The chain joins TRBV5-5 to TRBJ2-7; 13 nucleotides align to TRBD2. V shed 2 bases, J shed 6 bases, and the junction held 5 bases outside the gene matches. CDR3 length equals 15 residues. The V gene's germline CDR1 is SGHKS and CDR2 YYEKEE (reference sequence). CDR3 coding DNA: TGTGCCAGCAGCTTTCCGGGACTAGCGGGACCCGAGCAGTACTTC. Its translation is CASSFPGLAGPEQYF.

V and J are TRBV7-9 and TRBJ2-5, with D perhaps TRBD1 (5 bases). CDR1 is SEHNR, CDR2 FQNEAQ, per germline (reference sequence). The CDR3 covers 14 residues. V lost 1 base and J 2 bases, leaving 8 bases between the germline ends. The CDR3 spells CASSLGTLQETQYF. The CDR3 coding sequence is TGTGCCAGCAGCTTAGGGACACTACAAGAGACCCAGTACTTC.

This clonotype was recorded many times. The rearrangement links TRBV6-1 to TRBJ2-7; D is unclear. Germline assignment: CDR1 MNHNS and CDR2 SASEGT. This CDR3 has 16 residues. The ends were cut back, 5 bases at V and 2 bases at J, with 19 bases in the middle. CDR3 DNA: TGTGCCAGCAGTCGCCCTACGTTCGGGCATGCCTACGAGCAGTACTTC. It encodes CASSRPTFGHAYEQYF.

There are many counts of this clonotype. The chain is built from TRBV20-1 and TRBJ2-2; D ambiguous. The ends were cut back, 6 bases at V and 8 bases at J, with 13 bases in the middle. CDR3 length equals 12 residues. From germline, CDR1 is DFQATT and CDR2 SNEGSKA (reference sequence). CDR3 amino acids: CSAQTVVGELFF. The CDR3 DNA is TGCAGTGCCCAGACCGTGGTTGGGGAGCTGTTTTTT.

This clonotype was seen repeatedly, ten times or more. The chain joins TRBV6-5 to TRBJ2-7; 9 bases agree with TRBD2. Losses at the gene ends were 0 bases for V and 2 bases for J; bases not matched to a gene: 5. CDR3 length equals 16 residues. Germline lookup yields CDR1 MNHEY and CDR2 SVGAGI. CDR3 DNA sequence: TGTGCCAGCAGTTACTCTCTAGCGGGGCGGGCCTACGAGCAGTACTTC. Residues: CASSYSLAGRAYEQYF.

The V call is TRBV6-5, the J call TRBJ2-4, with unresolved D. The CDR3 runs to 16 residues. V dropped 0 bases and J dropped 2 bases, with 11 bases sitting between them. Germline lookup yields CDR1 MNHEY and CDR2 SVGAGI. The CDR3 nucleotides read TGTGCCAGCAGTTACTCGACATTGGGAACCAAAAACATTCAGTACTTC. Its protein is CASSYSTLGTKNIQYF.

A few counts support this clonotype. The CDR3 region has the DNA TGCGCCAGCACCACAGGGGAAGGGGCAACTAATGAAAAACTGTTTTTT. Encoded protein: CASTTGEGATNEKLFF. J is TRBJ1-4 and V is TRBV5-1, with 7 bases aligning to TRBD1. Germline V gene sequence: CDR1 SGHRS, CDR2 YFSETQ. V lost 6 bases and J lost 0; bases outside the gene matches: 8. There are 16 residues in the CDR3.

This clonotype was seen many times. The V call is TRBV11-2, the J call TRBJ2-1; the D is unclear. CDR1 and CDR2 (germline): SGHAT, FQNNGV. V was cut by 1 base and J by 5 bases, with 6 bases left in between. This CDR3 spans 13 amino acids. The CDR3: CASSLGRDNEQFF. The CDR3 region has the DNA TGTGCCAGCAGCTTAGGACGAGACAATGAGCAGTTCTTC.

This clonotype was seen a few times. V usage is TRBV27 and J usage is TRBJ2-3; the match to TRBD2 covers 10 bases. CDR3 size: 15 residues. Germline assignment: CDR1 MNHEY and CDR2 SMNVEV (reference sequence). With 6 bases clipped from V and 2 bases from J, the junction kept 5 bases outside the gene matches. CDR3 nucleotide sequence: TGTGCCAGCAGGGTACTAGCGGGAAACACAGATACGCAGTATTTT. Its protein product is CASRVLAGNTDTQYF.

On this clonotype: A much larger clone differs from this one at a single base, so this may be a read error. The rearrangement joins TRBV3-1 to TRBJ1-5; TRBD1 matches 10 bases. The ends lost 5 bases at V and 7 bases at J; junction bases unmatched: 5. Germline lookup yields CDR1 LGHDT and CDR2 YNNKEL (reference sequence). The CDR3 is 14 residues long. CDR3 nucleotides: TGTGCCAGCAGCATGGGGACAGGGGTCCAGCCCCAGCATTTT. This translates into CASSMGTGVQPQHF.

The chain recombines TRBV6-1 with TRBJ2-6; no reliable D call. Trimming took 6 bases from V and 0 from J, leaving 6 bases between them. The CDR3 contains 14 residues. Per germline, CDR1 MNHNS and CDR2 SASEGT. The CDR3 nucleotides are TGTGCCAGCAGGGCAGGCTCTGGGGCCAACGTCCTGACTTTC. This translates into CASRAGSGANVLTF.

This clonotype was seen ten or more times. This chain links TRBV6-1 with TRBJ2-7; tentatively, D is TRBD1 or TRBD2 (5 bases each). The CDR3 spans 14 residues. The germline V and J ends were trimmed by 5 bases and 3 bases, with 14 bases remaining between them. CDR1 and CDR2 (germline): MNHNS, SASEGT. The CDR3 nucleotides are TGTGCCAGCAGTTTCGGGACCGCGGGCTACGAGCAGTACTTC. This translates into CASSFGTAGYEQYF.

This clonotype was detected many times. The gene calls are TRBV7-9 and TRBJ2-3, with 7 bases lining up with TRBD2. The CDR3 has 13 amino acids. The germline V gene has CDR1 SEHNR and CDR2 FQNEAQ (reference sequence). After removal of 8 bases from V and 3 bases from J, the junction contained 5 bases not matched to a gene. CDR3 loop: CASRSGKTDTQYF. CDR3 coding DNA: TGTGCCAGCCGCAGCGGGAAAACAGATACGCAGTATTTT.

Ten or more counts support this clonotype. This sequence joins TRBV5-1 and TRBJ1-4; a possible D gene is TRBD1 (5 bases). V was trimmed by 4 bases and J by 3 bases, leaving 16 bases between them. Germline V gene sequence: CDR1 SGHRS, CDR2 YFSETQ. The CDR3 is 16 residues long. Written as DNA, the CDR3 is TGCGCCAGCAGCCCCTGGCCGGGGGGAGCTAATGAAAAACTGTTTTTT. This translates into CASSPWPGGANEKLFF.

This clonotype was observed at least ten times. V gene TRBV7-9 combines with J gene TRBJ1-1; D call uncertain. Germline V gene data show CDR1 as SEHNR and CDR2 as FQNEAQ (reference sequence). With 5 bases removed from V and 0 bases from J, the gap between germline ends came to 10 bases. CDR3 length: 14 amino acids. CDR3 residues: CASSRGRLNTEAFF. The CDR3 nucleotides are TGTGCCAGCAGCCGCGGACGGTTGAACACTGAAGCTTTCTTT.

In its sample, this clonotype was seen many times. The chain has TRBV29-1 and TRBJ2-3; 14 bases fit TRBD2. Germline CDR1 and CDR2: SQVTM and ANQGSEA. This CDR3 has 15 amino acids. J lost 3 bases, V lost 3 bases, and 2 bases had no gene match. The CDR3 sequence: CSVETSGRDTDTQYF. DNA for the CDR3: TGCAGCGTTGAGACTAGCGGGAGGGATACAGATACGCAGTATTTT.

This clonotype was detected ten times or more. The V gene is TRBV7-8, the J gene TRBJ1-6; 9 nucleotides agree with TRBD1. The V gene's germline CDR1 is SGHVS and CDR2 FQNEAQ. CDR3 length: 14 residues. V shed 4 bases and J 11 bases; nucleotides not matched to a gene: 6. CDR3 nucleotides: TGTGCCAGCAGCTGGGGACAGGGTGGTCCACCCCTCCACTTT. Encoded protein: CASSWGQGGPPLHF.

With respect to this clonotype: Germline is not matched at one junction end, which may reflect a read error. The J gene is TRBJ1-3, the V gene TRBV28, with D uncertain. Germline V gene lookup returns CDR1 MDHEN and CDR2 SYDVKM. The CDR3 extends over 13 amino acids. CDR3 in DNA: TGTGCCAGCAGTTTACGGGGAGGAAACACCACATATTTT. Translation: CASSLRGGNTTYF.